This record covers a single TCR beta chain. This CDR3 is 14 amino acids long. The germline V gene encodes CDR1 SGHTA and CDR2 FQGNSA. V shed 5 bases and J 1 base; nucleotides not matched to a gene: 4. The data are from a study of CD8 T cells in Susac syndrome. With random hexamers, 0.5 to 1 ug RNA was reverse transcribed. TCRdb re-called the immunoSEQ multiplex PCR reads through MiXCR, storing one row per CDR3 protein. This repertoire shows about 160,000 distinct CDR3 sequences, about 93% found once; its top ten account for more than 0.11%. The TCR sequence derives from a human donor in good health. The specimen sequenced was CD4+ T cells from PBMCs. The chain uses TRBV7-2 and TRBJ2-7, with 8 positions matching TRBD2. The CDR3 DNA is TGTGCCAGCAGCATTAGCGGGGTTTCCTACGAGCAGTACTTC. Its translation: CASSISGVSYEQYF.